This T cell receptor beta chain was captured by sequencing in a study of blood T cell repertoires in COVID-19. Whole-study context: T cells, B-cell-depleted T cells, or PBMCs supplied cDNA or gDNA.

Authors' processing steps: Reference gene primer amplification gave estimated nucleated cell counts. TCRdb keeps only in-frame clones here, not all; method: immunoSEQ multiplex PCR. V and J calls and clone size come straight from that table; D and trimming were deduced from the DNA. The data hold 250,000 or so clones, with around 87% observed a single time. CDR3 length: 14 residues. Germline CDR1 MNHNY, CDR2 SVGAGI (reference sequence). V was shortened by 2 bases and J by 1 base, with 8 bases between the two germline ends. In its sample, this clone was seen once. The sample comprised peripheral blood. This TCR derives from a woman in her sixties or seventies with active or convalescent COVID-19. This chain links TRBV6-6 with TRBJ1-1, with D perhaps TRBD1 (6 bases). The CDR3 DNA reads as TGTGCCAGCAGTTACCCGGACAGGAACACTGAAGCTTTCTTT. Amino acids: CASSYPDRNTEAFF.